The entry below describes one T cell receptor (beta chain). Original processing methods: Estimates of nucleated cell counts were drawn from the amplification of reference gene primers. TCRdb's copy holds only in-frame clones and misses some; the assay was immunoSEQ multiplex PCR. That table supplies the V and J calls and clone size; D and trimming were determined from the DNA. The sample comprises under 300,000 clones, more than 70% of which are singletons, and roughly 2% rests with the top ten. The CDR3 is made up of 16 amino acids. CDR1 is SEHNR, CDR2 FQNEAQ, per germline (reference sequence). The ends lost 1 base at V and 3 bases at J; junction bases unmatched: 5. This entry is derived from a study of blood T cell repertoires in COVID-19. Study background: The United States, Italy and Spain provided the acute and convalescent COVID-19 samples.

This TCR was sampled from a woman between 40 and 55 years old who had recovered from COVID-19. The gene calls are TRBV7-9 and TRBJ1-2, with 10 nucleotides matching TRBD1. Specimen: peripheral blood. Here the CDR3 DNA reads TGTGCCAGCAGCTTAGGGACAGGGGGACACCACTATGGCTACACCTTC. The encoded protein is CASSLGTGGHHYGYTF.